This TCR beta chain was captured by sequencing in a study of technical replicates of blood from a few donors. Data came from immunoSEQ multiplex PCR; TCRdb stores just in-frame clones and leaves some out. The table includes 80,000 to 95,000 clones, approximately 96% detected once. This CDR3 has 15 amino acids. Looked up from germline, CDR1 is MNHEY and CDR2 is SMNVEV (reference sequence). Trimming at V came to 10 bases and at J to 3 bases, leaving 8 bases not matched to a gene. The specimen sequenced was T cells isolated from PBMCs. The V call is TRBV27, the J call TRBJ2-7; the match to TRBD2 covers 14 bases. The TCR originated in a human donor in good health. The CDR3 is CATRLAGGKSYEQYF. The CDR3 DNA reads as TGTGCCACCCGACTAGCGGGAGGGAAAAGCTACGAGCAGTACTTC.